This TCR beta chain was recovered during a study of beta chain features in type 1 diabetes. Expressed TCRB transcripts were sequenced, since all the RNA that had been isolated was reverse transcribed. Profiled with immunoSEQ multiplex PCR; TCRdb holds only in-frame clones, not every one. The sample has roughly 300,000 clones, less than 15% seen once. Germline assignment: CDR1 WSHSY and CDR2 SAAADI. Deletions cut 6 bases from V and 8 bases from J, with 14 bases between. The CDR3 is 13 amino acids. General study findings and limits: People with Type 1 diabetes carried modestly yet significantly shorter TCRB CDR3s in all four CD4+ subsets.

With respect to this clone: Its antigen is still unknown.

The sequenced material came from central memory CD4+ T cells from blood. The receptor was isolated from a man aged 25-45 years in good health. The rearrangement joins TRBV10-2 to TRBJ1-5; maybe TRBD1 (6 bases). The CDR3 nucleotides are TGCGCCAGCAGGATGGACAGATCCGAGCCCCAGCATTTT. Protein product: CASRMDRSEPQHF.